The entry below gives a single T cell receptor (beta chain) sequence along with its context. These data originate in a study of blood T cell repertoires in COVID-19. CDR3 length equals 15 residues. The ends were cut back, 1 base at V and 0 bases at J, with 9 bases in the middle. Germline V gives CDR1 SEHNR, CDR2 FQNEAQ (reference sequence). Clones were sequenced by immunoSEQ multiplex PCR, and TCRdb holds only the in-frame ones, with some missing. The table lists a few hundred thousand clones, approximately 84% of them singletons. The TCR originated in a man in his fifties or sixties who had recovered from COVID-19. The chain joins TRBV7-9 to TRBJ2-5; D remains unclear. The sequencing sample was made of peripheral blood. CDR3 residues: CASSLGAAYQETQYF. The CDR3 DNA is TGTGCCAGCAGCTTAGGAGCAGCGTACCAAGAGACCCAGTACTTC.